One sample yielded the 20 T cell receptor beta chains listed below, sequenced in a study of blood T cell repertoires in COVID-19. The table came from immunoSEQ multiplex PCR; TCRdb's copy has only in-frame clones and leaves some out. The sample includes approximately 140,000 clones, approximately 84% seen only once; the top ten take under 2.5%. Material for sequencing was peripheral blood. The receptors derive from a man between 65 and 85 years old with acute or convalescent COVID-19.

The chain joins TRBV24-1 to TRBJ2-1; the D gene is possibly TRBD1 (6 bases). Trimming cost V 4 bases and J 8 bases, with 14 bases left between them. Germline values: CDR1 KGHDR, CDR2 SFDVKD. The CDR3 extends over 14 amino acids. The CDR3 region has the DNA TGTGCCACCAGTGACCTACAGGGTGGGGATGAGCAGTTCTTC. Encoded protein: CATSDLQGGDEQFF.

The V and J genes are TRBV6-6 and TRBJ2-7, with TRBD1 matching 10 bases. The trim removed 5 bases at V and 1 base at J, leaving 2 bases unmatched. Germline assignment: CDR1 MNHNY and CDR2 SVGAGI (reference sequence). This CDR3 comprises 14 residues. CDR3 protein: CASSPGQGSYEQYF. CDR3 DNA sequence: TGTGCCAGCAGTCCGGGACAGGGGTCCTACGAGCAGTACTTC.

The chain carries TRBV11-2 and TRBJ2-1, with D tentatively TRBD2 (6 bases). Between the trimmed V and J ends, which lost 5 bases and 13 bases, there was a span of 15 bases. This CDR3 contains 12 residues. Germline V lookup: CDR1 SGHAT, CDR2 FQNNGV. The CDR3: CASSPSGSQQFF. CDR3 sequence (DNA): TGTGCCAGCAGCCCTTCCGGGAGCCAACAGTTCTTC.

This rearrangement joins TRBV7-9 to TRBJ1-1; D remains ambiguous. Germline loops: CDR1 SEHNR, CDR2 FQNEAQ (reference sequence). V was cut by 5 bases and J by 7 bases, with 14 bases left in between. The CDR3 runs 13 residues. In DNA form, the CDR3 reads TGTGCCAGCAGCCCGGAGTACTCAAGTGAAGCTTTCTTT. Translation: CASSPEYSSEAFF. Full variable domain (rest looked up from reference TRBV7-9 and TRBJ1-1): DTGVSQNPRHKITKRGQNVTFRCDPISEHNRLYWYRQTLGQGPEFLTYFQNEAQLEKSRLLSDRFSAERPKGSFSTLEIQRTEQGDSAMYLCASSPEYSSEAFFGQGTRLTVV.

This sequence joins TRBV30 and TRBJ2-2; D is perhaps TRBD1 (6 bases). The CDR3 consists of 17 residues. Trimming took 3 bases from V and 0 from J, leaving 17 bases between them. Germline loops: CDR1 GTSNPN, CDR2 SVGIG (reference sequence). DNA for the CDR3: TGTGCCTGGAGCGGACAGCCCTTTATACCGAACACCGGGGAGCTGTTTTTT. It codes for CAWSGQPFIPNTGELFF.

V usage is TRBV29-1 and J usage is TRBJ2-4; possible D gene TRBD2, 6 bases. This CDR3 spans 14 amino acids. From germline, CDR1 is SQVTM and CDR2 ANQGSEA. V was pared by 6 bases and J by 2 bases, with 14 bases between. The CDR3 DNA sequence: TGCAGCGTGGCGCCCGGCGGGACCAAAAACATTCAGTACTTC. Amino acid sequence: CSVAPGGTKNIQYF. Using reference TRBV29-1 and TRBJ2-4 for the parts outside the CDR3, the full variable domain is SAVISQKPSRDICQRGTSLTIQCQVDSQVTMMFWYRQQPGQSLTLIATANQGSEATYESGFVIDKFPISRPNLTFSTLTVSNMSPEDSSIYLCSVAPGGTKNIQYFGAGTRLSVL.

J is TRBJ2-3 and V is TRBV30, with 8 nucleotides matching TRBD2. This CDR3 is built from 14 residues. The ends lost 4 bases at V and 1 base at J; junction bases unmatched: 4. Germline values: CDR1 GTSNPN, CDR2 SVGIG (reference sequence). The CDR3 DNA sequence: TGTGCCTGGAACCCAGCGGGGGGCACAGATACGCAGTATTTT. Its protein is CAWNPAGGTDTQYF. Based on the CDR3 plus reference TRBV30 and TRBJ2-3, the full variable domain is SQTIHQWPATLVQPVGSPLSLECTVEGTSNPNLYWYRQAAGRGLQLLFYSVGIGQISSEVPQNLSASRPQDRQFILSSKKLLLSDSGFYLCAWNPAGGTDTQYFGPGTRLTVL.

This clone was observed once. The CDR3 DNA is TGTGCCAGCAGCTTACGGGGGGTCGACACCGGGGAGCTGTTTTTT. Its protein is CASSLRGVDTGELFF. This sequence joins TRBV7-9 and TRBJ2-2; 7 nucleotides agree with TRBD2. Germline V CDR1 and CDR2: SEHNR, FQNEAQ (reference sequence). The V gene end was trimmed by 2 bases and the J gene end by 3 bases; junction bases not matched to a gene: 3. The CDR3 has 15 residues.

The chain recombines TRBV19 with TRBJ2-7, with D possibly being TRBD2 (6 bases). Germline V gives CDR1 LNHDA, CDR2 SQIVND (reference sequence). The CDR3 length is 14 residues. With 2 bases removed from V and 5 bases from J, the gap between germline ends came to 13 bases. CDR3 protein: CASSITRERHEQYF. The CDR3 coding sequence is TGTGCCAGTAGTATAACCCGGGAGCGTCACGAGCAGTACTTC.

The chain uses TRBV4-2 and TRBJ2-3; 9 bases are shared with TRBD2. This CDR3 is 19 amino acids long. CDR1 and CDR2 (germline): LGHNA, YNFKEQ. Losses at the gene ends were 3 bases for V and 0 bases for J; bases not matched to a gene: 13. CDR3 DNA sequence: TGTGCCAGCAGCCATGGGAGTGGGGCTAGCGGGACTAGCACAGATACGCAGTATTTT. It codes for CASSHGSGASGTSTDTQYF.

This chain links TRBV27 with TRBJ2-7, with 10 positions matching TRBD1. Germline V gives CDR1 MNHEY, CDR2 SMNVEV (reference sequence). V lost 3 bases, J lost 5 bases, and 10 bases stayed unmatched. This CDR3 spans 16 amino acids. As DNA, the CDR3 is TGTGCCAGCAGTTTGACAGGGGGCGTCTATTTAAACGAGCAGTACTTC. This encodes CASSLTGGVYLNEQYF.

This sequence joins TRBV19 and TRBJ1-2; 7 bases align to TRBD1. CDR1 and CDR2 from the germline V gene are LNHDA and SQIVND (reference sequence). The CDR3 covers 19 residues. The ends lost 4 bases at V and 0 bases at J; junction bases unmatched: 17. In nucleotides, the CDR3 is TGTGCCAGTAGTAGGGAGGACCTACAGGGGCCCAGAGCTAACTATGGCTACACCTTC. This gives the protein CASSREDLQGPRANYGYTF.

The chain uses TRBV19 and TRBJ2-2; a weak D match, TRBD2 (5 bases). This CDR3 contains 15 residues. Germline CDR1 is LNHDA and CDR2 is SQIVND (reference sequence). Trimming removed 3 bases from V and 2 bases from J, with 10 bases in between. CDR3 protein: CASSIRTDNTGELFF. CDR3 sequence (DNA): TGTGCCAGTAGTATCAGGACTGATAACACCGGGGAGCTGTTTTTT.

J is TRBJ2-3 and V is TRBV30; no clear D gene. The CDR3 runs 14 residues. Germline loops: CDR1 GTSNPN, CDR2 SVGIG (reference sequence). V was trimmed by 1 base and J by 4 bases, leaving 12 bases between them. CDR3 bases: TGTGCCTGGAGTGGGGCAGGTCTCCCAGATACGCAGTATTTT. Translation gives CAWSGAGLPDTQYF.

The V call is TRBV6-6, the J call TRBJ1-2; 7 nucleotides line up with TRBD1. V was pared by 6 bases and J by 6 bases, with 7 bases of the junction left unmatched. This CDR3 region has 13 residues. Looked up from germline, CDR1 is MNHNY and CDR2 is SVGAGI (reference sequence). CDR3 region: CASRADRVDGYTF. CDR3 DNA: TGTGCCAGCAGGGCTGACAGGGTTGATGGCTACACCTTC.

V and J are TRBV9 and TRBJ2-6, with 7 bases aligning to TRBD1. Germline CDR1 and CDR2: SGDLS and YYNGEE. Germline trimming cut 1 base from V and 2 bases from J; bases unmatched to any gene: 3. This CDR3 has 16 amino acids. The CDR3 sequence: CASSVSGGTGANVLTF. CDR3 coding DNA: TGTGCCAGCAGCGTATCAGGGGGAACTGGGGCCAACGTCCTGACTTTC. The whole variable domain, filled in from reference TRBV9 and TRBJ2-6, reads DSGVTQTPKHLITATGQRVTLRCSPRSGDLSVYWYQQSLDQGLQFLIQYYNGEERAKGNILERFSAQQFPDLHSELNLSSLELGDSALYFCASSVSGGTGANVLTFGAGSRLTVL.

In nucleotides, the CDR3 is TGTGCCAGCAGCTTTAGTCTGGGGGAGGCCTACGAGCAGTACTTC. Its protein product is CASSFSLGEAYEQYF. This rearrangement joins TRBV9 to TRBJ2-7, with TRBD2 as a possible D gene (6 bases). This CDR3 spans 15 amino acids. CDR1 SGDLS and CDR2 YYNGEE come from the germline V gene. V was clipped by 4 bases and J by 2 bases, with 16 bases between them. The variable domain in full, completed from reference TRBV9 and TRBJ2-7, reads DSGVTQTPKHLITATGQRVTLRCSPRSGDLSVYWYQQSLDQGLQFLIQYYNGEERAKGNILERFSAQQFPDLHSELNLSSLELGDSALYFCASSFSLGEAYEQYFGPGTRLTVT.

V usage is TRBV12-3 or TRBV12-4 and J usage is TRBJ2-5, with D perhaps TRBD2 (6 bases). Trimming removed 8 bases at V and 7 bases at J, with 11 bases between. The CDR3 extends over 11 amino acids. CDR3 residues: CASGFGGTQYF. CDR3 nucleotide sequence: TGTGCCAGCGGGTTCGGGGGGACCCAGTACTTC.

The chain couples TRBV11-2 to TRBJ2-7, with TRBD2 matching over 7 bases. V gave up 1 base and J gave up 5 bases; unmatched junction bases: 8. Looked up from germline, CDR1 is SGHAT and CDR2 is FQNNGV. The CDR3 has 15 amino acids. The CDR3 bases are TGTGCCAGCAGCTTAGCCCGGGGGGATTTAAACGAGCAGTACTTC. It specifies CASSLARGDLNEQYF.

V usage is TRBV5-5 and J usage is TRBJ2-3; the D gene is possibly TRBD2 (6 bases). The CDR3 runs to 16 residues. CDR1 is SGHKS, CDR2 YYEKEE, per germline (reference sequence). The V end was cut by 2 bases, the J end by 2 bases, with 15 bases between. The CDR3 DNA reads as TGTGCCAGCAGCTTTGAGTCGGGAGACTCCACAGATACGCAGTATTTT. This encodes CASSFESGDSTDTQYF.